This entry lists 13 T cell receptor beta chains sequenced from one sample in a study of T cell responses to AZD1222 COVID-19 vaccine (dated by TCRdb to about 2021). Receptor libraries were prepared by the immunoSEQ multiplex PCR assay. TCRdb retrieved this table from immuneACCESS and kept in-frame rearrangements only. Not all clones are present; in checked studies, unresolved V genes account for under half, and no reason is known for the remainder. The sample yields about 47,000 clones; roughly 84% were counted once. Approximately 20% of the sample belongs to the ten largest clones. Taken with the paper, the label for time point translates to: baseline before first vaccination. The sample's treatment or condition label, decoded: meningococcal conjugate vaccine given as trial control. The sequenced sample was peripheral blood, obtained on day 0 of MenACWY control vaccination. These receptors were obtained from an adult in good health.

This clone was counted between two and nine times. The gene calls are TRBV28 and TRBJ2-2, with D perhaps TRBD2 (5 bases). Germline loops: CDR1 MDHEN, CDR2 SYDVKM. The germline V and J ends were trimmed by 8 bases and 5 bases, with 9 bases remaining between them. The CDR3 totals 12 residues. The CDR3 coding sequence is TGTGCCAGCCGGGGAGTTACCGGGGAGCTGTTTTTT. Protein sequence: CASRGVTGELFF.

The rearrangement links TRBV14 to TRBJ2-2; D tentatively fits TRBD1 or TRBD2 (5 bases each). CDR3 length: 16 residues. Between the trimmed V and J ends, which lost 4 bases and 3 bases, there was a span of 15 bases. Germline loops: CDR1 SGHDN, CDR2 FVKESK. The CDR3 region is CASSPLGRTYTGELFF. The CDR3 DNA sequence: TGTGCCAGCAGCCCTCTGGGACGGACTTACACCGGGGAGCTGTTTTTT.

The chain is built from TRBV29-1 and TRBJ1-5, with D tentatively TRBD1 (5 bases). V lost 6 bases to trimming and J lost 5 bases, with 11 bases between them. There are 12 residues in the CDR3. Germline assignment: CDR1 SQVTM and CDR2 ANQGSEA. Here the CDR3 reads CSVADSYQPQHF. CDR3 bases: TGCAGCGTCGCTGACAGCTATCAGCCCCAGCATTTT.

This rearrangement joins TRBV5-1 to TRBJ1-2; the D is unclear. The CDR3 covers 14 residues. V was cut by 0 bases and J by 8 bases, with 14 bases left in between. Per germline, CDR1 SGHRS and CDR2 YFSETQ. CDR3 coding DNA: TGCGCCAGCAGCTTGGATGTGAGAACGCGGGGCTACACCTTC. The encoded protein is CASSLDVRTRGYTF.

The rearrangement uses TRBV12-2 and TRBJ2-7; the table's D call, TRBD2, has no DNA check behind it. TRBV12-2 is a pseudogene segment. This CDR3 is built from 13 residues. The CDR3 region is CASPPAERYEQYV. The CDR3, as DNA: TGTGCAAGTCCCCCCGCCGAACGGTACGAGCAGTACGTC.

J is TRBJ1-2 and V is TRBV5-4; TRBD1 agrees at 7 bases. Germline V CDR1 and CDR2: SGHNT, YYREEE (reference sequence). The length of the CDR3 is 15 residues. V was clipped by 3 bases and J by 0 bases; unmatched bases: 5. The CDR3 protein is CASSSGTASNYGYTF. As DNA, the CDR3 is TGTGCCAGCAGCTCGGGGACAGCTTCTAACTATGGCTACACCTTC.

This sequence joins TRBV10-2 and TRBJ1-1; no firm D call. The CDR3 sequence is 16 residues long. Trimming stripped 0 bases from V and 4 bases from J, with 15 bases between. Germline loops: CDR1 WSHSY, CDR2 SAAADI. This chain's CDR3 is CASSESPGQAGTEAFF. The CDR3 nucleotides are TGCGCCAGCAGTGAGTCTCCGGGCCAGGCTGGCACTGAAGCTTTCTTT.

The V call is TRBV30, the J call TRBJ2-1, with 8 nucleotides matching TRBD2. V lost 0 bases and J lost 0; bases outside the gene matches: 4. Germline V gene sequence: CDR1 GTSNPN, CDR2 SVGIG (reference sequence). This CDR3 has 16 residues. The DNA of the CDR3 is TGTGCCTGGAGTGTCCTAGCGGGCCACTCCTACAATGAGCAGTTCTTC. Its translation is CAWSVLAGHSYNEQFF.

This clone was found a few times. This CDR3 is CASSLAVGWGRNTEAFF. The CDR3 nucleotides are TGCGCCAGCAGCTTGGCCGTTGGGTGGGGGAGGAACACTGAAGCTTTCTTT. The chain has TRBV5-1 and TRBJ1-1; D perhaps matches TRBD1 (5 bases). The CDR3 loop spans 17 amino acids. CDR1 and CDR2 from the germline V gene are SGHRS and YFSETQ. V lost 0 bases, J lost 1 base, and 16 bases lay in between.

The chain joins TRBV27 to TRBJ2-7; weak D call: TRBD1 (6 bases). The CDR3 runs to 16 residues. Between the trimmed V and J ends, which lost 6 bases and 5 bases, there was a span of 23 bases. Germline V gives CDR1 MNHEY, CDR2 SMNVEV (reference sequence). The CDR3 sequence: CASRGRSGTGKNEQYF. The CDR3 bases are TGTGCCAGCAGGGGAAGGAGTGGTACAGGGAAGAACGAGCAGTACTTC.

The chain uses TRBV7-6 and TRBJ2-4, with D possibly called TRBD1 or TRBD2 (5 bases each). The CDR3 totals 17 residues. Per the germline V gene, CDR1 is SGHVS and CDR2 is FNYEAQ. Trimming took off 5 bases at V and 6 bases at J, with 23 bases between the two ends. CDR3 DNA: TGTGCCAGCAGCCCTAACGGGGCACAGGCTAATATAAACATTCAGTACTTC. This translates into CASSPNGAQANINIQYF.

This chain uses TRBV14 with TRBJ1-2; TRBD1 matches at 9 bases. Germline V lookup: CDR1 SGHDN, CDR2 FVKESK. This CDR3 has 17 residues. Trimming removed 1 base from V and 6 bases from J; junction bases left unmatched: 12. The CDR3 sequence is CASSQVAGTGRYDGYTF. The CDR3 nucleotides are TGTGCCAGCAGCCAAGTTGCCGGGACAGGGAGATACGATGGCTACACCTTC. The full variable domain, rest sourced from reference TRBV14 and TRBJ1-2, is EAGVTQFPSHSVIEKGQTVTLRCDPISGHDNLYWYRRVMGKEIKFLLHFVKESKQDESGMPNNRFLAERTGGTYSTLKVQPAELEDSGVYFCASSQVAGTGRYDGYTFGSGTRLTVV.

With respect to this clone: In the same sample, other DNA sequences code for this CDR3. This rearrangement joins TRBV30 to TRBJ1-3; no definite D call. Germline V gene data show CDR1 as GTSNPN and CDR2 as SVGIG (reference sequence). This CDR3 has 16 amino acids. V was shortened by 0 bases and J by 0 bases, with 12 bases between the two germline ends. DNA of the CDR3: TGTGCCTGGAGTGTAACCCGCAAGAGCTCTGGAAACACCATATATTTT. As protein: CAWSVTRKSSGNTIYF.